This entry concerns a single T cell receptor beta chain. Its antigen remains unidentified. The data belong to a study of cytomegalovirus exposure and HLA in healthy donors. Broader study findings: In a later analysis, TCR beta V- and J-gene trimming was associated with a missense DCLRE1C variant.

A multiplex PCR was run with 60 Vbeta primers and 13 Jbeta primers. Sequencing used immunoSEQ multiplex PCR; TCRdb keeps in-frame clones, though not all of them. The sample carries approximately 150,000 clones, 66% recorded once. Sequencing input: PBMCs. The sequence came from a woman between 55 and 75 years old in good health and CMV-seronegative.

The CDR3 sequence is CASSLGPNSPLHF. CDR3 coding DNA: TGTGCCAGCAGCTTAGGGCCCAATTCACCCCTCCACTTT. This chain joins TRBV7-2 and TRBJ1-6; D gene uncertain. The CDR3 spans 13 residues. Between the trimmed V and J ends, which lost 1 base and 7 bases, there was a span of 5 bases. CDR1 and CDR2 (germline): SGHTA, FQGNSA.